This TCR beta chain was sequenced for a study of T cell repertoires in cytomegalovirus infection. Across the study: Evidence of both CMV infection and a matching HLA type came from public TCR beta signatures.

TCRdb ran MiXCR on the reads and lists one entry per CDR3 protein. The sample includes about 450,000 distinct CDR3 sequences, around 32% of them seen just once. Regarding the study as a whole: Dominating the ex vivo response were HLA-C-restricted CMV-specific TCR beta clonotypes. CMV carriers with the relevant HLA were identified by cumulative public TCR beta family frequency.

This CDR3 comprises 12 residues. V lost 8 bases and J lost 6, with 13 bases in between. As to this clonotype: The target antigen is unknown. The conserved closing phenylalanine or tryptophan is absent in this CDR3, likely reflecting a read error.

Input material: PBMCs. This rearrangement joins TRBV12-3 or TRBV12-4 to TRBJ1-2; D unclear. The sequence was obtained from a human donor in good health (CMV status not recorded). Some clones in this sample may be carry-over from other donors' samples. The CDR3 sequence is CASQRWSDGYTL. Written as DNA, the CDR3 is TGTGCCAGCCAGCGCTGGTCGGATGGCTACACCTTA.